The 27 T cell receptor beta chains listed next were all sequenced from one sample in a study of shared clonotypes between healthy human individuals. Assay: immunoSEQ multiplex PCR; the TCRdb copy retains only in-frame clones and omits some. Of over 2 million clones detected, around 92% appear once; the ten largest clones hold around 0.35%. The sample comprised naive CD4+ T cells from PBMCs. Stated subset: CD45RA+ positively selected. These TCRs come from a man younger than 35 in good health. Some clones in this sample may be carry-over from other donors' samples.

Here the CDR3 reads CSVLRGQQETQYF. In DNA, the CDR3 is TGCAGCGTCCTCCGGGGACAGCAAGAGACCCAGTACTTC. The rearrangement links TRBV29-1 to TRBJ2-5, with 7 bases matching TRBD1. This CDR3 contains 13 residues. The germline V gene has CDR1 SQVTM and CDR2 ANQGSEA. The junction had 6 bases not matched to a gene; V was cut back by 6 bases and J by 2 bases. The variable domain in full, completed from reference TRBV29-1 and TRBJ2-5, reads SAVISQKPSRDICQRGTSLTIQCQVDSQVTMMFWYRQQPGQSLTLIATANQGSEATYESGFVIDKFPISRPNLTFSTLTVSNMSPEDSSIYLCSVLRGQQETQYFGPGTRLLVL.

The chain recombines TRBV6-6 with TRBJ1-2; D is ambiguous. V gave up 10 bases and J gave up 4 bases, with 16 bases separating them. This CDR3 contains 13 residues. CDR1 MNHNY and CDR2 SVGAGI come from the germline V gene (reference sequence). The CDR3: CATRPVWAYGYTF. The CDR3 nucleotides are TGTGCCACCCGTCCAGTTTGGGCCTATGGCTACACCTTC.

This chain links TRBV28 with TRBJ1-1; a possible D gene is TRBD1 (6 bases). This CDR3 has 17 amino acids. V was trimmed by 5 bases and J by 0 bases, leaving 19 bases between them. Germline CDR1 reads MDHEN; CDR2 reads SYDVKM. CDR3 residues: CASSLQGLGIMNTEAFF. The CDR3, as DNA: TGTGCCAGCAGTCTTCAGGGGTTGGGGATCATGAACACTGAAGCTTTCTTT.

This chain links TRBV6-1 with TRBJ2-3; 12 nucleotides agree with TRBD1. Germline loops: CDR1 MNHNS, CDR2 SASEGT. Trimming cost V 7 bases and J 1 base; bases outside gene matches: 3. The CDR3 length is 15 residues. CDR3 nucleotide sequence: TGTGCCAGCACCGGGACAGGGGGCGGCACAGATACGCAGTATTTT. The encoded protein is CASTGTGGGTDTQYF.

This clone was seen a single time. The V call is TRBV6-6, the J call TRBJ2-5; TRBD1 agrees at 8 bases. The CDR3 has 15 amino acids. The germline V gene has CDR1 MNHNY and CDR2 SVGAGI (reference sequence). After removal of 5 bases from V and 2 bases from J, the junction contained 7 bases not matched to a gene. The CDR3 DNA is TGTGCCAGCAGTGCAACCGGGACAGGACAAGAGACCCAGTACTTC. As protein: CASSATGTGQETQYF.

The chain recombines TRBV28 with TRBJ1-4; weak D call: TRBD1 (6 bases). This CDR3 is built from 18 residues. Trimming stripped 5 bases from V and 8 bases from J, with 27 bases between. From germline, CDR1 is MDHEN and CDR2 SYDVKM. CDR3 in DNA: TGTGCCAGCAGTCTACTAAAAATTTGGGGAGGGGGTAGCGAAAAACTGTTTTTT. Amino acid sequence: CASSLLKIWGGGSEKLFF.

DNA of the CDR3: TGTGCCAGCAGGGAGGGACAGGGTTCGTATGGCTACACCTTC. It encodes CASREGQGSYGYTF. The chain couples TRBV28 to TRBJ1-2; 9 bases map to TRBD1. Germline CDR1 and CDR2: MDHEN and SYDVKM. This CDR3 contains 14 residues. V dropped 6 bases and J dropped 5; count of bases not matched to a gene: 7.

V and J are TRBV19 and TRBJ2-2; 14 nucleotides match TRBD2. Trimming cost V 5 bases and J 3 bases; bases outside gene matches: 2. Germline values: CDR1 LNHDA, CDR2 SQIVND (reference sequence). This CDR3 has 16 residues. Here the CDR3 reads CASSLGLAGDTGELFF. The CDR3 bases are TGTGCCAGTAGTTTGGGACTAGCGGGAGACACCGGGGAGCTGTTTTTT.

This chain joins TRBV28 and TRBJ1-1; D gene unclear. In germline, CDR1 is MDHEN, CDR2 SYDVKM. The CDR3 length is 14 residues. V was pared by 7 bases and J by 9 bases, with 21 bases between. In DNA, the CDR3 is TGTGCCAGCAAGGACCTTACTAATCCCCTCCAAGCTTTCTTT. Translated, it gives CASKDLTNPLQAFF.

The rearrangement uses TRBV7-9 and TRBJ2-3; no clear D gene. CDR3 length: 18 amino acids. V dropped 2 bases and J dropped 2 bases, with 20 bases sitting between them. Germline V gene data show CDR1 as SEHNR and CDR2 as FQNEAQ (reference sequence). The CDR3 protein is CASSLPSQRWAYTDTQYF. The CDR3 region has the DNA TGTGCCAGCAGCTTACCGTCTCAGAGGTGGGCCTACACAGATACGCAGTATTTT.

This rearrangement joins TRBV18 to TRBJ1-4; D gene unclear. Germline loops: CDR1 KGHSH, CDR2 LQKENI. This CDR3 comprises 14 residues. V was trimmed by 6 bases and J by 8 bases, leaving 16 bases between them. The CDR3 bases are TGTGCCAGCTCCCTCACGAGGTCCGCAGAAAAACTGTTTTTT. It translates to CASSLTRSAEKLFF. Supplemented by reference TRBV18 and TRBJ1-4, the full variable domain reads NAGVMQNPRHLVRRRGQEARLRCSPMKGHSHVYWYRQLPEEGLKFMVYLQKENIIDESGMPKERFSAEFPKEGPSILRIQQVVRGDSAAYFCASSLTRSAEKLFFGSGTQLSVL.

V is TRBV7-2 and J is TRBJ2-5, with 12 positions matching TRBD2. Germline CDR1 SGHTA, CDR2 FQGNSA. V lost 5 bases, J lost 4 bases, and 11 bases stayed unmatched. The CDR3 runs 17 residues. In DNA, the CDR3 is TGTGCCAGCAGCCCGGGGAGACTAGCGGGAGTCGGAGAGACCCAGTACTTC. It translates to CASSPGRLAGVGETQYF.

The V and J genes are TRBV9 and TRBJ1-2; perhaps TRBD1 as D (5 bases). Germline V gives CDR1 SGDLS, CDR2 YYNGEE. Trimming took off 0 bases at V and 4 bases at J, with 10 bases between the two ends. This CDR3 has 14 residues. CDR3 region: CASSVVRAPYGYTF. The CDR3 coding sequence is TGTGCCAGCAGCGTAGTCAGGGCTCCCTATGGCTACACCTTC.

As concerns this clone: The sample holds other DNA sequences that translate to the same CDR3. Here the CDR3 reads CASSVAGGGYTF. CDR3 DNA: TGTGCCAGCAGCGTAGCAGGGGGTGGCTACACCTTC. The rearrangement links TRBV9 to TRBJ1-2; 7 bases match TRBD1. Germline V gene lookup returns CDR1 SGDLS and CDR2 YYNGEE. The CDR3 consists of 12 residues. With V trimmed by 0 bases and J by 7 bases, 0 bases remained unmatched.

The V gene is TRBV5-1, the J gene TRBJ2-1, with D unclear. CDR1 SGHRS and CDR2 YFSETQ come from the germline V gene. The V end was cut by 4 bases, the J end by 6 bases, with 14 bases between. The CDR3 totals 14 residues. The CDR3 sequence: CASSLGQSFNEQFF. The CDR3 coding sequence is TGCGCCAGCAGCCTCGGGCAGTCTTTCAATGAGCAGTTCTTC.

The chain recombines TRBV28 with TRBJ1-5; maybe TRBD1 (6 bases). CDR3 length equals 16 residues. The germline V and J ends were trimmed by 5 bases and 2 bases, with 16 bases remaining between them. In germline, CDR1 is MDHEN, CDR2 SYDVKM. The CDR3 protein is CASSNQGRAGNQPQHF. CDR3 DNA: TGTGCCAGCAGTAATCAGGGGAGGGCTGGCAATCAGCCCCAGCATTTT.

This chain uses TRBV7-9 with TRBJ1-6; D is undetermined. Trimming removed 1 base from V and 7 bases from J, with 8 bases in between. Germline CDR1 and CDR2: SEHNR and FQNEAQ (reference sequence). This CDR3 region has 14 residues. The CDR3: CASSLGGNNSPLHF. CDR3 nucleotide sequence: TGTGCCAGCAGCTTAGGAGGGAACAATTCACCCCTCCACTTT. Supplemented by reference TRBV7-9 and TRBJ1-6, the full variable domain reads DTGVSQNPRHKITKRGQNVTFRCDPISEHNRLYWYRQTLGQGPEFLTYFQNEAQLEKSRLLSDRFSAERPKGSFSTLEIQRTEQGDSAMYLCASSLGGNNSPLHFGNGTRLTVT.

Notes on this clone: This sample also contains other DNA sequences that code for the same CDR3. The chain combines TRBV4-1 with TRBJ2-7, with 11 bases aligning to TRBD2. This CDR3 is 15 amino acids long. Germline V lookup: CDR1 MGHRA, CDR2 YSYEKL. J lost 3 bases, V lost 4 bases, and 5 bases had no gene match. The chain's CDR3 is CASSRGTSGSYEQYF. The CDR3 DNA sequence: TGCGCCAGCAGCCGAGGGACTAGCGGAAGCTACGAGCAGTACTTC.

This chain joins TRBV5-1 and TRBJ2-1; TRBD2 aligns across 14 bases. V gave up 4 bases and J gave up 3 bases; unmatched junction bases: 9. The CDR3 totals 18 residues. Germline-derived CDR1 and CDR2 are SGHRS and YFSETQ. In nucleotides, the CDR3 is TGCGCCAGCAGCCCGAAGGGACTAGCGGGAGAAGTCTACAATGAGCAGTTCTTC. Its protein is CASSPKGLAGEVYNEQFF. The full variable domain, with the rest looked up from reference TRBV5-1 and TRBJ2-1, is KAGVTQTPRYLIKTRGQQVTLSCSPISGHRSVSWYQQTPGQGLQFLFEYFSETQRNKGNFPGRFSGRQFSNSRSEMNVSTLELGDSALYLCASSPKGLAGEVYNEQFFGPGTRLTVL.

The sample holds one count of this clone. The CDR3 loop is CASSRSGPYEQYF. The CDR3 DNA follows: TGTGCCAGCAGCAGGAGCGGTCCCTACGAGCAGTACTTC. J is TRBJ2-5 and V is TRBV7-2, with a weak D call TRBD2 (5 bases). The J call could be wrong; TRBJ2-7 is a better fit for the DNA end. The length of the CDR3 is 13 residues. Germline V gives CDR1 SGHTA, CDR2 FQGNSA.

In its sample, this clone was seen a few times. This CDR3 is also generated by other DNA sequences in the sample. The genes are TRBV19 and TRBJ1-1; D call uncertain. Germline V gene sequence: CDR1 LNHDA, CDR2 SQIVND (reference sequence). The CDR3 has 14 residues. Trimming cost V 3 bases and J 1 base, with 9 bases left between them. For the CDR3, the DNA is TGTGCCAGTAGTATCGTATGGGGGAACACTGAAGCTTTCTTT. Translation gives CASSIVWGNTEAFF.

In regard to this clone: The sample holds other DNA sequences that translate to the same CDR3. The rearrangement links TRBV7-2 to TRBJ1-5; no clear D. Germline CDR1 reads SGHTA; CDR2 reads FQGNSA. CDR3 length: 13 amino acids. Deletions cut 3 bases from V and 1 base from J, with 4 bases between. The CDR3 DNA sequence: TGTGCCAGCAGCTTGGTGAGCAATCAGCCCCAGCATTTT. Translation gives CASSLVSNQPQHF.

The J gene is TRBJ2-5, the V gene TRBV30; no clear D. CDR1 GTSNPN and CDR2 SVGIG come from the germline V gene (reference sequence). The V and J ends lost 1 base and 5 bases respectively, with 17 bases between them. The length of the CDR3 is 15 residues. The DNA of the CDR3 is TGTGCCTGGAGTGCGAACACCCTGTCCTTGGAGACCCAGTACTTC. As protein: CAWSANTLSLETQYF.

This clone is a singleton in its sample. The CDR3 coding sequence is TGTGCCAGCAGTGAAGGTTTGGGGACGCGGAACAATCAGCCCCAGCATTTT. Amino acids: CASSEGLGTRNNQPQHF. The chain uses TRBV6-1 and TRBJ1-5, with a possible D match to TRBD1 (5 bases). Trimming left V 1 base short and J 3 bases short, with 16 bases between. The CDR3 is 17 residues long. CDR1 is MNHNS and CDR2 is SASEGT in the germline V gene.

In DNA form, the CDR3 reads TGTGCCTGGAGTTACATCCGTGGCACCGGGGAGCTGTTTTTT. Its translation: CAWSYIRGTGELFF. The chain combines TRBV30 with TRBJ2-2, with no clear D. This CDR3 spans 14 amino acids. Trimming removed 2 bases from V and 4 bases from J, with 11 bases in between. Germline V gene sequence: CDR1 GTSNPN, CDR2 SVGIG (reference sequence).

CDR3 residues: CASSLESHQPQHF. CDR3 sequence (DNA): TGTGCCAGCAGCTTAGAATCCCATCAGCCCCAGCATTTT. The chain uses TRBV7-9 and TRBJ1-5; D is uncertain. Between the trimmed V and J ends, which lost 1 base and 5 bases, there was a span of 6 bases. There are 13 residues in the CDR3. Germline V gene data show CDR1 as SEHNR and CDR2 as FQNEAQ (reference sequence).

The rearrangement joins TRBV6-5 to TRBJ2-3, with 7 bases matching TRBD2. This CDR3 has 13 residues. The germline CDR1 and CDR2 sequences are MNHEY and SVGAGI. The ends lost 6 bases at V and 5 bases at J; junction bases unmatched: 5. CDR3 protein: CASRRLALDTQYF. The CDR3 nucleotides read TGTGCCAGCAGACGACTAGCTTTAGATACGCAGTATTTT.